This is a list of T cell receptor beta chains from one sample in a study of blood T cell repertoires in COVID-19. Using immunoSEQ multiplex PCR, the repertoire was profiled, and TCRdb retains in-frame clones only, with some absent. The sample records roughly 240,000 clones, around 88% being singletons. The sample taken for sequencing was PBMCs or T cells enriched from blood (not recorded which). The receptors derive from a woman between 50 and 59 years old who had recovered from COVID-19. The CDR3 runs from the conserved cysteine through the conserved F or W. D genes are given only for firm matches. Clone sizes are given selectively: once, few, many, or a class where the clone is expanded.

d_call,j_call,clone_size,v_call,cdr3_aa,cdr3_nt
-,TRBJ1-5,-,TRBV28,CASSFQNQPQHF,TGTGCCAGCAGTTTCCAAAATCAGCCCCAGCATTTT
-,TRBJ2-7,-,TRBV9,CASSPRTNSDEQYF,TGTGCCAGCAGCCCGCGGACAAATTCGGATGAGCAGTACTTC
TRBD2,TRBJ2-3,-,TRBV11-1,CASSLAWTSGPDTQYF,TGTGCCAGCAGCTTAGCTTGGACTAGCGGACCTGATACGCAGTATTTT
-,TRBJ1-6,-,TRBV4-3,CASSYNSNDRGSPLHF,TGCGCCAGCAGCTATAATAGCAATGATCGGGGTTCACCCCTCCACTTT
TRBD2,TRBJ2-7,-,TRBV27,CASSFAGVYEQYF,TGTGCCAGCAGTTTTGCGGGGGTCTACGAGCAGTACTTC
TRBD2,TRBJ2-1,once,TRBV5-1,CASSLTVAGGSYNEQFF,TGCGCCAGCAGCTTAACAGTAGCGGGGGGCTCCTACAATGAGCAGTTCTTC
-,TRBJ1-3,once,TRBV28,CASSGRGYGNTIYF,TGTGCCAGCAGTGGCAGGGGTTATGGAAACACCATATATTTT
-,TRBJ2-1,-,TRBV5-1,CASSLLTGSYNEQFF,TGCGCCAGCAGCTTACTTACCGGCTCCTACAATGAGCAGTTCTTC
TRBD1,TRBJ2-7,once,TRBV30,CAWSVSGGVSEQYF,TGTGCCTGGAGTGTATCAGGGGGCGTATCCGAGCAGTACTTC
-,TRBJ1-2,-,TRBV27,CASSLSKHTDNGYTF,TGTGCCAGCAGTTTGTCGAAGCACACGGACAATGGCTACACCTTC
-,TRBJ2-7,-,TRBV28,CASSPLRGRGGYEQYF,TGTGCCAGCAGTCCCCTAAGGGGGAGGGGAGGCTACGAGCAGTACTTC
TRBD1,TRBJ1-3,-,TRBV10-3,CAISEGTGFVGNTIYF,TGTGCCATCAGTGAGGGGACAGGGTTTGTTGGAAACACCATATATTTT
-,TRBJ2-7,-,TRBV19,CASSITGLSYEQYF,TGTGCCAGTAGTATTACAGGGCTCTCCTACGAGCAGTACTTC
-,TRBJ2-1,once,TRBV5-4,CASTIHLAGTNEQFF,TGTGCCAGCACCATCCACCTCGCAGGCACCAATGAGCAGTTCTTC
TRBD1,TRBJ2-7,-,TRBV6-5,CASTRTGPSYEQYF,TGTGCCAGCACTCGGACAGGTCCGTCCTACGAGCAGTACTTC
-,TRBJ2-1,-,TRBV11-3,CASSHRDTTYNEQFF,TGTGCCAGCAGCCACCGGGACACCACCTACAATGAGCAGTTCTTC
TRBD1,TRBJ1-1,-,TRBV2,CASSALGQGNTEAFF,TGTGCCAGCAGCGCACTTGGACAGGGGAACACTGAAGCTTTCTTT
-,TRBJ1-6,-,TRBV4-2,CASSQPILDSIGYPLHF,TGTGCCAGCAGCCAACCAATTCTCGACAGTATCGGTTATCCCCTCCACTTT
-,TRBJ2-1,few,TRBV6-1,CASSEIQTEQFF,TGTGCCAGCAGTGAAATACAAACTGAGCAGTTCTTC
-,TRBJ1-3,-,TRBV19,CASSITAGPSGNTIYF,TGTGCCAGTAGTATAACCGCGGGGCCCTCTGGAAACACCATATATTTT
-,TRBJ2-2,-,TRBV6-5,CASGETNTGELFF,TGTGCCAGCGGAGAGACGAACACCGGGGAGCTGTTTTTT
-,TRBJ1-2,-,TRBV18,CASSARQVPMIWGYTF,TGTGCCAGCTCAGCCCGACAGGTCCCCATGATATGGGGCTACACCTTC
TRBD1,TRBJ2-7,once,TRBV9,CASSARGQGNDEQYF,TGTGCCAGCAGCGCCCGGGGACAGGGGAACGACGAGCAGTACTTC
TRBD1,TRBJ1-2,-,TRBV19,CASSAPGQGYGYTF,TGTGCCAGTAGTGCACCGGGACAGGGCTATGGCTACACCTTC
-,TRBJ1-1,once,TRBV20-1,CSARRDIEAFF,TGCAGTGCTCGCCGGGACATTGAAGCTTTCTTT
-,TRBJ1-4,-,TRBV9,CASSVGGGSYEKLFF,TGTGCCAGCAGCGTAGGAGGGGGATCGTATGAAAAACTGTTTTTT
TRBD1,TRBJ2-7,-,TRBV27,CASSSDRGWEQYF,TGTGCCAGCAGTTCGGACAGGGGTTGGGAGCAGTACTTC
-,TRBJ1-5,-,TRBV7-8,CASSSPQGRGNQPQHF,TGTGCCAGCAGCTCACCGCAGGGGAGGGGCAATCAGCCCCAGCATTTT
-,TRBJ1-1,few,TRBV27,CASSLSGGSEAFF,TGTGCCAGCAGTTTATCAGGGGGATCTGAAGCTTTCTTT
-,TRBJ1-6,-,TRBV7-2,CASSLATASNSPLHF,TGTGCCAGCAGCTTAGCGACAGCCTCTAATTCACCCCTCCACTTT
TRBD1,TRBJ2-7,-,TRBV28,CASSSSGTGGYEQYF,TGTGCCAGCAGTTCAAGTGGGACAGGGGGCTACGAGCAGTACTTC
TRBD2,TRBJ2-1,-,TRBV6-6,CASSYPQRGGDEQFF,TGTGCCAGCAGTTACCCCCAGCGGGGGGGCGATGAGCAGTTCTTC
-,TRBJ2-1,-,TRBV5-1,CASSFWYRGEQFF,TGCGCCAGCAGCTTCTGGTATAGAGGTGAGCAGTTCTTC
-,TRBJ1-4,-,TRBV28,CASSLDPLGGKLFF,TGTGCCAGCAGTTTAGATCCCCTGGGGGGAAAACTGTTTTTT
-,TRBJ1-1,-,TRBV28,CASRSDKNTEAFF,TGTGCCAGCAGATCGGACAAGAACACTGAAGCTTTCTTT
-,TRBJ1-1,few,TRBV19,CASSNQARNTEAFF,TGTGCCAGTAGTAATCAGGCGAGGAACACTGAAGCTTTCTTT
TRBD2,TRBJ2-1,-,TRBV28,CASSPATSGRGNEQFF,TGTGCCAGCAGTCCCGCCACTAGCGGGAGAGGGAATGAGCAGTTCTTC
-,TRBJ2-3,-,TRBV11-3,CASSLGEIGTDTQYF,TGTGCCAGCAGCTTAGGGGAGATTGGCACAGATACGCAGTATTTT
TRBD2,TRBJ2-2,once,TRBV7-6,CASSPPRASGTQGGELFF,TGTGCCAGCAGCCCCCCGAGGGCTAGCGGGACTCAGGGCGGGGAGCTGTTTTTT
-,TRBJ2-4,few,TRBV4-1,CASSPLGAPAKNIQYF,TGCGCCAGCAGCCCCCTCGGAGCCCCCGCCAAAAACATTCAGTACTTC
-,TRBJ1-6,-,TRBV5-4,CASSLSSGDNSPLHF,TGTGCCAGCAGCTTATCCTCCGGGGATAATTCACCCCTCCACTTT
TRBD2,TRBJ2-3,-,TRBV4-2,CASSQAGGGTDTQYF,TGTGCCAGCAGCCAAGCGGGAGGGGGCACAGATACGCAGTATTTT
TRBD2,TRBJ2-3,medium-sized,TRBV6-2/TRBV6-3,CASSRELAGGYFSTDTQYF,TGTGCCAGCAGTCGCGAACTAGCGGGGGGATACTTTAGCACAGATACGCAGTATTTT
TRBD1,TRBJ2-1,few,TRBV6-4,CASSDSVTGDYNEQFF,TGTGCCAGCAGTGACTCGGTGACAGGGGACTACAATGAGCAGTTCTTC
TRBD1,TRBJ1-3,-,TRBV6-5,CASSYSGTGVGNTIYF,TGTGCCAGCAGTTACTCAGGGACAGGGGTTGGAAACACCATATATTTT
TRBD1,TRBJ1-2,-,TRBV7-2,CASSGGDRTGYGYTF,TGTGCCAGCAGCGGGGGGGACAGGACGGGCTATGGCTACACCTTC
-,TRBJ1-5,-,TRBV19,CASPTSTYSNQPQHF,TGTGCCAGTCCCACTTCCACTTATAGCAATCAGCCCCAGCATTTT
-,TRBJ2-6,-,TRBV3-1/TRBV3-2,CASSQEGSGANVLTF,TGTGCCAGCAGCCAGGAGGGCTCTGGGGCCAACGTCCTGACTTTC
-,TRBJ1-1,once,TRBV30,CAWGFTENTEAFF,TGTGCCTGGGGCTTCACAGAGAACACTGAAGCTTTCTTT
-,TRBJ1-6,-,TRBV6-5,CASSYSGQGNSPLHF,TGTGCCAGCAGTTACTCCGGGCAGGGGAATTCACCCCTCCACTTT
-,TRBJ2-1,-,TRBV13,CASSPWLAHEQFF,TGTGCCAGCAGCCCGTGGCTAGCCCATGAGCAGTTCTTC
TRBD2,TRBJ2-3,-,TRBV18,CASSPGGGVDTQYF,TGTGCCAGCTCACCAGGCGGGGGGGTTGATACGCAGTATTTT
TRBD2,TRBJ2-1,-,TRBV5-4,CASSLLAGPYNEQFF,TGTGCCAGCAGCTTACTAGCGGGACCCTACAATGAGCAGTTCTTC